These 31 T cell receptor beta chains were all obtained from the same sample, sequenced in a study of cytomegalovirus exposure and HLA in healthy donors. Data came from immunoSEQ multiplex PCR; TCRdb stores just in-frame clones and leaves some out. The sample lists about 110,000 clones; about 94% were seen once. The sample taken for sequencing was PBMCs. The source of these receptors is a woman aged 18-29 years in good health and CMV-seronegative.

The table lists this clone with a count of one. This chain links TRBV2 with TRBJ1-2, with unresolved D. The CDR3 spans 10 residues. With 6 bases removed from V and 8 bases from J, the gap between germline ends came to 7 bases. Germline CDR1 SNHLY, CDR2 FYNNEI. This chain's CDR3 is CASRRMGYTF. The CDR3 nucleotides are TGTGCCAGCAGGCGGATGGGCTACACCTTC.

The CDR3 sequence: CASSDRPQPLNQPQHF. The CDR3 nucleotides read TGTGCCAGCAGCGACAGGCCCCAACCACTAAATCAGCCCCAGCATTTT. The V call is TRBV6-6, the J call TRBJ1-5; tentatively, D is TRBD1 (6 bases). Trimming left V 6 bases short and J 4 bases short, with 19 bases between. The CDR3 contains 16 residues. CDR1 is MNHNY and CDR2 is SVGAGI in the germline V gene (reference sequence).

The genes are TRBV7-2 and TRBJ2-3; perhaps TRBD2 as D (5 bases). Germline loops: CDR1 SGHTA, CDR2 FQGNSA. Trimming removed 5 bases from V and 2 bases from J, with 14 bases in between. The CDR3 runs 15 residues. The CDR3 here is CASSLDLDVTDTQYF. The CDR3 coding sequence is TGTGCCAGCAGCCTGGACTTGGACGTCACAGATACGCAGTATTTT.

This chain joins TRBV9 and TRBJ2-1, with D possibly being TRBD2 (6 bases). Trimming removed 3 bases at V and 10 bases at J, with 14 bases between. The CDR3 runs to 13 residues. Germline assignment: CDR1 SGDLS and CDR2 YYNGEE. CDR3: CASSAPLGREQFF. The CDR3 region has the DNA TGTGCCAGCAGCGCGCCGCTGGGGAGGGAGCAGTTCTTC.

The chain couples TRBV6-5 to TRBJ1-4, with TRBD1 matching over 8 bases. Trimming removed 2 bases from V and 5 bases from J; junction bases left unmatched: 1. The CDR3 runs 14 residues. Germline CDR1 is MNHEY and CDR2 is SVGAGI. The CDR3 here is CASSYRDRNEKLFF. CDR3 nucleotides: TGTGCCAGCAGTTACCGGGACAGGAATGAAAAACTGTTTTTT.

In its sample, this clone was seen once. The chain has TRBV19 and TRBJ1-2; D gene uncertain. The CDR3 is 14 amino acids. The germline CDR1 and CDR2 sequences are LNHDA and SQIVND (reference sequence). Trimming removed 5 bases at V and 2 bases at J, with 12 bases between. The CDR3 nucleotides are TGTGCCAGTAGTCCACTGTCAGGAAACTATGGCTACACCTTC. This translates into CASSPLSGNYGYTF.

This clone was observed a single time. The chain couples TRBV13 to TRBJ2-2; TRBD2 agrees at 9 bases. The trim removed 4 bases at V and 1 base at J, leaving 4 bases unmatched. CDR3 size: 16 residues. Germline CDR1 and CDR2: PRHDT and FYEKMQ (reference sequence). Written as DNA, the CDR3 is TGTGCCAGCAGCTCAAAAGCGGGGGGGAACACCGGGGAGCTGTTTTTT. Its protein product is CASSSKAGGNTGELFF.

V gene TRBV29-1 combines with J gene TRBJ2-1; the match to TRBD2 covers 9 bases. The germline CDR1 and CDR2 sequences are SQVTM and ANQGSEA. Unmatched junction bases numbered 4, after V lost 7 bases and J lost 0 bases. This CDR3 has 14 residues. CDR3 protein: CSGRSGGSYNEQFF. The CDR3 region has the DNA TGCAGCGGACGTAGCGGGGGCTCCTACAATGAGCAGTTCTTC.

The V and J genes are TRBV9 and TRBJ1-1; TRBD1 might be the D (5 bases). V gave up 1 base and J gave up 1 base, with 14 bases separating them. CDR3 length: 16 residues. The germline V gene encodes CDR1 SGDLS and CDR2 YYNGEE. The DNA of the CDR3 is TGTGCCAGCAGCGTACCCGCGGAGGGGACGAACACTGAAGCTTTCTTT. This translates into CASSVPAEGTNTEAFF.

The CDR3 DNA reads TGTGCCAGCAGCTTAGGACCGGGTGGGGGCAGCCACGAGCAGTACTTC. Translated, it gives CASSLGPGGGSHEQYF. The chain has TRBV7-2 and TRBJ2-7, with TRBD1 as a possible D gene (6 bases). The CDR3 is 16 residues long. CDR1 and CDR2 from the germline V gene are SGHTA and FQGNSA. V was trimmed by 1 base and J by 5 bases, leaving 18 bases between them.

The chain combines TRBV7-2 with TRBJ1-1; 7 bases are shared with TRBD1. This CDR3 contains 15 residues. Germline V gene sequence: CDR1 SGHTA, CDR2 FQGNSA. Germline trimming cut 1 base from V and 0 bases from J; bases unmatched to any gene: 2. CDR3 residues: CASSLGGTVNTEAFF. CDR3 sequence (DNA): TGTGCCAGCAGCTTAGGAGGGACAGTGAACACTGAAGCTTTCTTT.

CDR3 loop: CASSSDRTYEQYF. CDR3 nucleotide sequence: TGTGCCAGCAGCTCGGACAGGACCTACGAGCAGTACTTC. V and J are TRBV5-4 and TRBJ2-7; 7 positions match TRBD1. This CDR3 is built from 13 residues. Unmatched junction bases numbered 2, after V lost 3 bases and J lost 2 bases. Germline loops: CDR1 SGHNT, CDR2 YYREEE (reference sequence). Using reference TRBV5-4 and TRBJ2-7 for the parts outside the CDR3, the full variable domain is ETGVTQSPTHLIKTRGQQVTLRCSSQSGHNTVSWYQQALGQGPQFIFQYYREEENGRGNFPPRFSGLQFPNYSSELNVNALELDDSALYLCASSSDRTYEQYFGPGTRLTVT.

The chain couples TRBV19 to TRBJ2-3; TRBD2 matches at 9 bases. Germline-derived CDR1 and CDR2 are LNHDA and SQIVND (reference sequence). Losses at the gene ends were 10 bases for V and 2 bases for J; bases not matched to a gene: 7. CDR3 length: 14 amino acids. CDR3 in DNA: TGTGCCACCAGCGGGGGGCGCCTCACAGATACGCAGTATTTT. This codes for CATSGGRLTDTQYF.

CDR3 in DNA: TGTGCCAGCAGCCCGAGCGGGGGGGAAGGGGAGACCCAGTACTTC. Protein sequence: CASSPSGGEGETQYF. This chain links TRBV13 with TRBJ2-5, with 10 bases identical to TRBD2. V lost 5 bases and J lost 5; bases outside the gene matches: 8. Germline V CDR1 and CDR2: PRHDT, FYEKMQ (reference sequence). The CDR3 is made up of 15 amino acids.

The chain couples TRBV5-5 to TRBJ2-7, with 13 bases matching TRBD2. CDR1 SGHKS and CDR2 YYEKEE come from the germline V gene (reference sequence). Trimming at V came to 1 base and at J to 4 bases, leaving 5 bases not matched to a gene. The CDR3 sequence is 16 residues long. The CDR3 DNA sequence: TGTGCCAGCAGCTTGCCGACTAGCGGGGGGAGGTACGAGCAGTACTTC. Translated: CASSLPTSGGRYEQYF.

The chain combines TRBV11-2 with TRBJ2-1; no reliable D call. V lost 5 bases and J 7 bases, leaving 12 bases between the germline ends. The CDR3 runs to 13 residues. Germline CDR1 reads SGHAT; CDR2 reads FQNNGV. CDR3 sequence: CASSPFSTNEQFF. In DNA, the CDR3 is TGTGCCAGCAGCCCCTTCTCCACTAATGAGCAGTTCTTC.

This clone was counted once. The gene calls are TRBV5-6 and TRBJ1-6; 7 nucleotides match TRBD1. Germline V CDR1 and CDR2: SGHDT, YYEEEE. Unmatched junction bases numbered 5, after V lost 0 bases and J lost 2 bases. The CDR3 extends over 17 amino acids. In DNA form, the CDR3 reads TGTGCCAGCAGCTTGGCGGCCGGGACAGCCTATAATTCACCCCTCCACTTT. Translated, it gives CASSLAAGTAYNSPLHF.

The genes are TRBV25-1 and TRBJ2-5; D is perhaps TRBD2 (5 bases). The CDR3 runs to 14 residues. V gave up 2 bases and J gave up 4 bases, with 11 bases separating them. Germline loops: CDR1 MGHDK, CDR2 SYGVNS. The CDR3 spells CASSEPNRGETQYF. The CDR3 DNA follows: TGTGCCAGCAGTGAACCTAACCGGGGAGAGACCCAGTACTTC.

The rearrangement links TRBV11-3 to TRBJ2-2; TRBD1 matches at 9 bases. The CDR3 spans 15 residues. V was clipped by 5 bases and J by 7 bases; unmatched bases: 8. Germline V gene data show CDR1 as SGHNT and CDR2 as YENEEA. The CDR3 DNA reads TGTGCCAGCAGCCTAGGGACAGGGTCCGGCGGGGAGCTGTTTTTT. It codes for CASSLGTGSGGELFF.

V gene TRBV2 combines with J gene TRBJ1-2; D ambiguous. V lost 6 bases to trimming and J lost 1 base, with 12 bases between them. Germline CDR1 SNHLY, CDR2 FYNNEI. The CDR3 consists of 14 residues. CDR3 bases: TGTGCCAGCAGCGGACTGGGAAGTAACTATGGCTACACCTTC. Translation: CASSGLGSNYGYTF. The variable domain in full, completed from reference TRBV2 and TRBJ1-2, reads EPEVTQTPSHQVTQMGQEVILRCVPISNHLYFYWYRQILGQKVEFLVSFYNNEISEKSEIFDDQFSVERPDGSNFTLKIRSTKLEDSAMYFCASSGLGSNYGYTFGSGTRLTVV.

The V gene is TRBV13, the J gene TRBJ1-4, with a tentative D call TRBD1 (6 bases). Per the germline V gene, CDR1 is PRHDT and CDR2 is FYEKMQ (reference sequence). V was shortened by 2 bases and J by 1 base, with 23 bases between the two germline ends. The CDR3 runs to 20 residues. The CDR3 region has the DNA TGTGCCAGCAGCTTAAGTTTCGGAACACAGGGCGACGGAACTAATGAAAAACTGTTTTTT. It encodes CASSLSFGTQGDGTNEKLFF.

The chain has TRBV11-2 and TRBJ1-1; perhaps TRBD1 as D (6 bases). The CDR3 length is 15 residues. Per the germline V gene, CDR1 is SGHAT and CDR2 is FQNNGV. Trimming stripped 3 bases from V and 6 bases from J, with 17 bases between. Here the CDR3 reads CASSFSRGEKSEAFF. The CDR3 DNA reads as TGTGCCAGCAGCTTCAGCAGGGGAGAGAAGTCTGAAGCTTTCTTT. The full variable domain, with the rest looked up from reference TRBV11-2 and TRBJ1-1, is EAGVAQSPRYKIIEKRQSVAFWCNPISGHATLYWYQQILGQGPKLLIQFQNNGVVDDSQLPKDRFSAERLKGVDSTLKIQPAKLEDSAVYLCASSFSRGEKSEAFFGQGTRLTVV.

The V gene is TRBV7-2, the J gene TRBJ1-6; 7 bases line up with TRBD1. CDR1 SGHTA and CDR2 FQGNSA come from the germline V gene. Unmatched junction bases numbered 10, after V lost 5 bases and J lost 3 bases. The CDR3 contains 17 residues. The CDR3 reads CASSGGTAYIYNSPLHF. CDR3 DNA sequence: TGTGCCAGCAGCGGGGGGACAGCTTATATCTATAATTCACCCCTCCACTTT.

Worth noting for this clone: The same CDR3 arises from other DNA sequences in this sample as well. CDR3 sequence: CASSPPSQETQYF. CDR3 bases: TGTGCCAGCTCACCACCGAGTCAAGAGACCCAGTACTTC. J is TRBJ2-5 and V is TRBV18; D uncertain. CDR1 and CDR2 (germline): KGHSH, LQKENI. The V end lost 0 bases, the J end lost 2 bases, and 4 bases lay between the germline ends. The CDR3 spans 13 residues.

This rearrangement joins TRBV9 to TRBJ2-3; possibly TRBD2 for D (5 bases). The CDR3 loop spans 15 amino acids. The germline gives CDR1 SGDLS, CDR2 YYNGEE. Trimming took 0 bases from V and 3 from J, leaving 11 bases between them. CDR3 coding DNA: TGTGCCAGCAGCGTAGGGCCGGGGTGGACAGATACGCAGTATTTT. This sequence encodes CASSVGPGWTDTQYF.

The chain uses TRBV28 and TRBJ2-3; TRBD2 matches 10 bases. V dropped 6 bases and J dropped 8; count of bases not matched to a gene: 14. The CDR3 length is 16 residues. In germline, CDR1 is MDHEN, CDR2 SYDVKM. This CDR3 is CASSRPSGGAATTQYF. CDR3 nucleotides: TGTGCCAGCAGCCGCCCCAGCGGGGGGGCCGCCACTACGCAGTATTTT.

The V call is TRBV19, the J call TRBJ1-1; D remains ambiguous. The V end was cut by 3 bases, the J end by 0 bases, with 5 bases between. This CDR3 spans 13 amino acids. The germline V gene encodes CDR1 LNHDA and CDR2 SQIVND (reference sequence). This chain's CDR3 is CASSMRVNTEAFF. The CDR3 region has the DNA TGTGCCAGTAGTATGCGCGTGAACACTGAAGCTTTCTTT.

The rearrangement uses TRBV6-6 and TRBJ2-3, with D possibly being TRBD2 (6 bases). CDR3 length: 15 amino acids. Deletions cut 6 bases from V and 1 base from J, with 14 bases between. The germline V gene has CDR1 MNHNY and CDR2 SVGAGI (reference sequence). This chain's CDR3 is CASSQPGGGTDTQYF. CDR3 sequence (DNA): TGTGCCAGCAGCCAACCCGGCGGGGGCACAGATACGCAGTATTTT.

The J gene is TRBJ2-3, the V gene TRBV4-2; 7 bases match TRBD2. The CDR3 is 16 residues long. Trimming removed 4 bases from V and 0 bases from J; junction bases left unmatched: 7. CDR1 is LGHNA, CDR2 YNFKEQ, per germline. CDR3 sequence: CASSPGWEGSTDTQYF. The CDR3 nucleotides read TGTGCCAGCAGCCCCGGGTGGGAGGGTAGCACAGATACGCAGTATTTT.

Here the CDR3 reads CASSATSGGYNEQFF. Here the CDR3 DNA reads TGTGCCAGCAGCGCAACTAGCGGGGGTTACAATGAGCAGTTCTTC. The rearrangement uses TRBV7-3 and TRBJ2-1; TRBD2 matches at 11 bases. This CDR3 is built from 15 residues. J was trimmed by 4 bases and V by 5 bases; bases with no gene match: 4. Germline lookup yields CDR1 SGHTA and CDR2 FQGTGA.

This clone was detected once. V gene TRBV9 combines with J gene TRBJ2-1; perhaps TRBD1 as D (7 bases). The CDR3 runs to 18 residues. Germline CDR1 reads SGDLS; CDR2 reads YYNGEE. Trimming took 4 bases from V and 0 from J, leaving 20 bases between them. CDR3 protein: CASSPIGGQINSYNEQFF. CDR3 nucleotides: TGTGCCAGCAGCCCCATCGGGGGACAGATAAACTCCTACAATGAGCAGTTCTTC.